This entry lists 18 T cell receptor beta chains sequenced from one sample in a study of radiotherapy plus CTLA-4 blockade in lung cancer. This table comes from immunoSEQ multiplex PCR, and its TCRdb copy is limited to in-frame clones, with some not included. The sample shows about 15,000 clones, 72% of them seen only once. Material: peripheral blood, obtained from a patient treated with radiotherapy plus ipilimumab. Receptor source: a human donor with non-small cell lung cancer whose response to radiotherapy plus ipilimumab could not be evaluated.

J is TRBJ2-5 and V is TRBV7-9, with D perhaps matching TRBD1 (6 bases). Germline V gene sequence: CDR1 SEHNR, CDR2 FQNEAQ (reference sequence). The CDR3 has 15 residues. The V end lost 5 bases, the J end lost 5 bases, and 18 bases lay between the germline ends. The CDR3 coding sequence is TGTGCCAGCAGCCCAGGGGATCCTAACCGGGAGACCCAGTACTTC. The encoded protein is CASSPGDPNRETQYF.

The V gene is TRBV5-4, the J gene TRBJ1-2; possible D gene TRBD1, 6 bases. V was shortened by 4 bases and J by 3 bases, with 16 bases between the two germline ends. From germline, CDR1 is SGHNT and CDR2 YYREEE (reference sequence). The CDR3 consists of 15 residues. The CDR3 nucleotides are TGTGCCAGCAGCGCAACCAAGGGGGTCTACTATGGCTACACCTTC. Amino acid sequence: CASSATKGVYYGYTF.

The V call is TRBV2, the J call TRBJ1-4; 8 positions match TRBD1. The CDR3 has 15 residues. Trimming removed 6 bases from V and 7 bases from J; junction bases left unmatched: 10. Germline V gene data show CDR1 as SNHLY and CDR2 as FYNNEI. The CDR3 is CASRENGQGGEKLFF. The CDR3 DNA is TGTGCCAGCAGGGAAAATGGACAGGGAGGTGAAAAACTGTTTTTT.

The chain is built from TRBV5-1 and TRBJ2-5; 7 bases are shared with TRBD1. The CDR3 runs 14 residues. The ends lost 9 bases at V and 3 bases at J; junction bases unmatched: 11. Per germline, CDR1 SGHRS and CDR2 YFSETQ. CDR3 sequence reads: CATRIGQGEETQYF. CDR3 in DNA: TGCGCCACCAGAATCGGCCAGGGGGAAGAGACCCAGTACTTC.

This clone was seen a single time. The chain links TRBV6-5 to TRBJ2-7; TRBD2 might be the D (5 bases). V shed 6 bases and J shed 2 bases, with 14 bases lying between them. This CDR3 comprises 14 residues. CDR1 and CDR2 from the germline V gene are MNHEY and SVGAGI. CDR3 amino acids: CASSPTGGPYEQYF. The CDR3 DNA reads TGTGCCAGCAGCCCCACTGGCGGGCCCTACGAGCAGTACTTC.

V usage is TRBV10-3 and J usage is TRBJ2-2; perhaps TRBD2 as D (5 bases). V lost 2 bases and J lost 4, with 14 bases in between. Germline CDR1 is ENHRY and CDR2 is SYGVKD. The length of the CDR3 is 16 residues. CDR3: CAISEPHSGGTGELFF. CDR3 sequence (DNA): TGTGCCATCAGTGAGCCCCACAGTGGAGGCACCGGGGAGCTGTTTTTT.

This chain links TRBV30 with TRBJ1-3; a possible D gene is TRBD1 (5 bases). V was clipped by 4 bases and J by 0 bases, with 10 bases between them. Germline V gives CDR1 GTSNPN, CDR2 SVGIG (reference sequence). The CDR3 spans 14 residues. The chain's CDR3 is CAWNDSPSGNTIYF. CDR3 bases: TGTGCCTGGAACGACAGTCCCTCTGGAAACACCATATATTTT. The full variable domain, rest sourced from reference TRBV30 and TRBJ1-3, is SQTIHQWPATLVQPVGSPLSLECTVEGTSNPNLYWYRQAAGRGLQLLFYSVGIGQISSEVPQNLSASRPQDRQFILSSKKLLLSDSGFYLCAWNDSPSGNTIYFGEGSWLTVV.

The chain employs TRBV27 and TRBJ2-2; possible D gene TRBD1, 6 bases. CDR3 length: 15 residues. CDR1 and CDR2 from the germline V gene are MNHEY and SMNVEV (reference sequence). V was cut by 6 bases and J by 3 bases, with 14 bases left in between. CDR3 sequence (DNA): TGTGCCAGCAGCCTAACAGGGTCTCACACCGGGGAGCTGTTTTTT. Translating it yields CASSLTGSHTGELFF.

The chain links TRBV30 to TRBJ2-3, with a weak D call TRBD1 (6 bases). V lost 4 bases to trimming and J lost 2 bases, with 13 bases between them. Germline assignment: CDR1 GTSNPN and CDR2 SVGIG (reference sequence). There are 14 residues in the CDR3. Here the CDR3 reads CAWTPLGATDTQYF. The CDR3 coding sequence is TGTGCCTGGACGCCTTTGGGGGCCACAGATACGCAGTATTTT.

The genes are TRBV5-1 and TRBJ2-3; no clear D gene. V was trimmed by 0 bases and J by 4 bases, leaving 6 bases between them. This CDR3 is built from 13 residues. Germline V gene sequence: CDR1 SGHRS, CDR2 YFSETQ. The CDR3 DNA reads TGCGCCAGCAGCTTGGCAGGCCCAGATACGCAGTATTTT. Translating gives CASSLAGPDTQYF.

J is TRBJ1-4 and V is TRBV6-1, with 7 bases identical to TRBD1. The junction had 7 bases not matched to a gene; V was cut back by 1 base and J by 8 bases. The CDR3 consists of 15 residues. CDR1 and CDR2 (germline): MNHNS, SASEGT. For the CDR3, the DNA is TGTGCCAGCAGTGAAGGAAGGGGGCGCGGGGAAAAACTGTTTTTT. Amino acids: CASSEGRGRGEKLFF.

In this sample, this clone turned up a few times. V gene TRBV4-1 combines with J gene TRBJ1-6; 8 nucleotides line up with TRBD1. The CDR3 length is 17 residues. V shed 0 bases, J shed 2 bases, and the junction held 3 bases outside the gene matches. The V gene's germline CDR1 is MGHRA and CDR2 YSYEKL. The chain's CDR3 is CASSQETGVTYNSPLHF. Here the CDR3 DNA reads TGCGCCAGCAGCCAAGAGACAGGGGTGACCTATAATTCACCCCTCCACTTT.

V gene TRBV4-3 combines with J gene TRBJ1-2, with no clear D. CDR3 length: 17 residues. Germline V CDR1 and CDR2: LGHNA, YSLEER. V dropped 0 bases and J dropped 5 bases, with 19 bases sitting between them. The CDR3 DNA follows: TGCGCCAGCAGCCAAGATATTGGGCCCAGCACTCCATATGGCTACACCTTC. This encodes CASSQDIGPSTPYGYTF.

This clone was detected once. The chain's CDR3 is CASSIKITGQTNQPQHF. CDR3 in DNA: TGTGCCAGTAGTATAAAAATAACGGGACAGACAAATCAGCCCCAGCATTTT. The chain combines TRBV19 with TRBJ1-5; TRBD1 matches at 7 bases. The germline gives CDR1 LNHDA, CDR2 SQIVND (reference sequence). The CDR3 loop spans 17 amino acids. V was pared by 2 bases and J by 4 bases, with 11 bases of the junction left unmatched.

This clone has only a few counts. The chain employs TRBV5-4 and TRBJ2-4; 9 bases fit TRBD2. V trimming: 0 bases; J trimming: 7 bases; junction bases outside the gene matches: 11. Germline CDR1 SGHNT, CDR2 YYREEE (reference sequence). The CDR3 has 17 amino acids. This chain's CDR3 is CASSLVSRRGGSNIQYF. CDR3 nucleotide sequence: TGTGCCAGCAGCTTGGTTTCTCGGCGGGGGGGAAGTAACATTCAGTACTTC.

The V gene is TRBV9, the J gene TRBJ1-4; TRBD1 matches 10 bases. CDR3 length equals 15 residues. Germline V gives CDR1 SGDLS, CDR2 YYNGEE. The trim removed 6 bases at V and 7 bases at J, leaving 9 bases unmatched. Here the CDR3 DNA reads TGTGCCAGCACCCCAGGGACAGGGGATAGTGAAAAACTGTTTTTT. This codes for CASTPGTGDSEKLFF.

This clone was detected once. The chain combines TRBV4-3 with TRBJ2-6; a weak D match, TRBD2 (6 bases). This CDR3 has 17 residues. The V end was cut by 0 bases, the J end by 0 bases, with 9 bases between. The germline CDR1 and CDR2 sequences are LGHNA and YSLEER. The DNA for the CDR3 is TGCGCCAGCAGCCAAGAGGGAGGTAGCTCTGGGGCCAACGTCCTGACTTTC. It codes for CASSQEGGSSGANVLTF.

The rearrangement uses TRBV7-3 and TRBJ1-1, with TRBD1 matching 8 bases. CDR3 length equals 14 residues. Germline CDR1 and CDR2: SGHTA and FQGTGA. V lost 2 bases and J lost 5; bases outside the gene matches: 4. The DNA of the CDR3 is TGTGCCAGCAGCTTAGGGACAGGCGAAACTGAAGCTTTCTTT. This translates into CASSLGTGETEAFF.